This T cell receptor (beta chain) was captured in a study of T cells after yellow fever vaccination. By 5'RACE template switching, TCR cDNA was produced, with a universal primer site and UMIs added in the process. TCRdb independently ran MiXCR on the 5' RACE reads; one entry per CDR3 protein. In the table there are roughly 310,000 distinct CDR3 sequences, about 9.5% of which are singletons. On this clonotype itself: The antigen remains unidentified.

Findings of the study overall: Only a small proportion of the clonotypes turned up in both the CD4 and the CD8 compartments, likely arising from convergent recombination. Any FACS-sorted repertoire could hold abundant clonotypes that contaminate it from the bulk population. Post-booster repertoires again held most primary-vaccination clones (roughly 96% CD4, roughly 88% CD8).

The sequence was collected from a man aged 18-30 years who received the YFV17D yellow fever vaccine. Material: PBMCs, obtained on the day of the first yellow fever vaccination.

DNA for the CDR3: TGTGCCAGCAGAATCGACAGGGGTGGAGTGCAGTACGTC. Its translation is CASRIDRGGVQYV. The genes are TRBV6-2 or TRBV6-3 and TRBJ2-7; TRBD1 aligns across 8 bases. The CDR3 consists of 13 residues. V was clipped by 6 bases and J by 9 bases; unmatched bases: 10. Germline V gene sequence: CDR1 MNHEY, CDR2 SVGEGT.